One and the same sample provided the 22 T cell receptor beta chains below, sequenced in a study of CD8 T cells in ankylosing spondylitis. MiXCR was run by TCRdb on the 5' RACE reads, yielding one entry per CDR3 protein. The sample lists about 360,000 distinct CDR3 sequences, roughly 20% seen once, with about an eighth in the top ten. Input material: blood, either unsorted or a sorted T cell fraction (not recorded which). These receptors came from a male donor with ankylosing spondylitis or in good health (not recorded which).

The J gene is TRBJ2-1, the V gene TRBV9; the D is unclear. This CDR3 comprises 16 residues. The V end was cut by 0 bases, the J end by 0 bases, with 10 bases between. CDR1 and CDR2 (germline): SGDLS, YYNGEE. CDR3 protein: CASSVAGRSSYNEQFF. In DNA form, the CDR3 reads TGTGCCAGCAGCGTAGCTGGCCGCAGCTCCTACAATGAGCAGTTCTTC.

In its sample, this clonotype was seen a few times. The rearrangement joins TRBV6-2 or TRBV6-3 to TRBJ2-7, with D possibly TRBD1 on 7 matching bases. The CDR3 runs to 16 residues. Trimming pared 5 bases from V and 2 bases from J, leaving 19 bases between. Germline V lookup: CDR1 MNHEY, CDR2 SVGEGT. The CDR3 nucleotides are TGTGCCAGCAGTACCGACAGGGAGGTAGGAGCCTACGAGCAGTACTTC. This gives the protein CASSTDREVGAYEQYF.

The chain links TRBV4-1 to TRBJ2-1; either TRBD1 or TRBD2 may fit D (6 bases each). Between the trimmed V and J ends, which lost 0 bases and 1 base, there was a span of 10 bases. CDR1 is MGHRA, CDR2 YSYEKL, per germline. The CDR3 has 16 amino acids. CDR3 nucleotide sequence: TGCGCCAGCAGCCAAGACTCGGGGGCGTCCTACAATGAGCAGTTCTTC. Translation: CASSQDSGASYNEQFF.

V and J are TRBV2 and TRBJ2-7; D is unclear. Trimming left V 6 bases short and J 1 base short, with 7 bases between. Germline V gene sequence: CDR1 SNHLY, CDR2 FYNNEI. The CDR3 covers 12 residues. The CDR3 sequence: CASRDPSYEQYF. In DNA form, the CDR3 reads TGTGCCAGCAGGGACCCTTCCTACGAGCAGTACTTC.

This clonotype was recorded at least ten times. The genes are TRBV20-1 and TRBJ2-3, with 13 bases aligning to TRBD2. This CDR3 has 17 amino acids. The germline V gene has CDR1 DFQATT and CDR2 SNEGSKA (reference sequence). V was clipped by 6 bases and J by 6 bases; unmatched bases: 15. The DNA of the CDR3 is TGCAGTGCGCTTAGACACACTAGCGGGGGGGCCGGGGATACGCAGTATTTT. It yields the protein CSALRHTSGGAGDTQYF.

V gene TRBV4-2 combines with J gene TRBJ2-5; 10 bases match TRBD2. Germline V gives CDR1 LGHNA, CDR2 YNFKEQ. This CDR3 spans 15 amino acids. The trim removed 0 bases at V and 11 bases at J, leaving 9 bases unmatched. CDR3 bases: TGTGCCAGCAGCCAAGAGGCTAGCGGGGGCCCTGAACAGTACTTC. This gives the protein CASSQEASGGPEQYF.

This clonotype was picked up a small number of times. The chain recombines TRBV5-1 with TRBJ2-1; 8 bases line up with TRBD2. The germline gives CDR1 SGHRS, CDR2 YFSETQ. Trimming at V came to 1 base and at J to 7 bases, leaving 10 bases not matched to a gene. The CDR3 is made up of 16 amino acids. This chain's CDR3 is CASSLKRGSPPNEQFF. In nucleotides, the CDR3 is TGCGCCAGCAGCTTGAAGCGGGGGAGCCCGCCAAATGAGCAGTTCTTC.

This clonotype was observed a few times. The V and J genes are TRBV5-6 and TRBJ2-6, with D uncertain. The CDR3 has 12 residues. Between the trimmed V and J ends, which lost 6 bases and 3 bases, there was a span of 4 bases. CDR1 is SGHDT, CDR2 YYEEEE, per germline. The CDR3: CASNLGANVLTF. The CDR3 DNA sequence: TGTGCCAGCAACCTTGGGGCCAACGTCCTGACTTTC.

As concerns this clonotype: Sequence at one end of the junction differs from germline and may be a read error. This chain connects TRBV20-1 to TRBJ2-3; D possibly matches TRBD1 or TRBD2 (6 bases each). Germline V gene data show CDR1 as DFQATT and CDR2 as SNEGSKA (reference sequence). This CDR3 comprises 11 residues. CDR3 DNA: TGCAGTGCTGTGGGGTTGGGGGGCCCGATTTTT. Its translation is CSAVGLGGPIF.

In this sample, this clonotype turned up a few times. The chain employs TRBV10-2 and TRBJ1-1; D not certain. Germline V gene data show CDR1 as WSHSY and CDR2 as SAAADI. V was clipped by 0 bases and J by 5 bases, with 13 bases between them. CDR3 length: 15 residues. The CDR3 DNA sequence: TGCGCCAGCAGTGAGTCCCGACGCATGGGGACTGAAGCTTTCTTT. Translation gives CASSESRRMGTEAFF.

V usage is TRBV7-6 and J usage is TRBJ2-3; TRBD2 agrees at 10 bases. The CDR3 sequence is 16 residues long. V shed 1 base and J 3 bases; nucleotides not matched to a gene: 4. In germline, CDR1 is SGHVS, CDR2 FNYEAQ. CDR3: CASSLDLAGETDTQYF. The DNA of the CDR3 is TGTGCCAGCAGCTTAGACCTAGCGGGGGAAACAGATACGCAGTATTTT.

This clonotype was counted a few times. The CDR3 loop is CATSGETPNEQFF. The CDR3 nucleotides read TGTGCCACCTCCGGAGAGACACCGAATGAGCAGTTCTTC. The rearrangement links TRBV6-1 to TRBJ2-1, with D unresolved. V lost 10 bases to trimming and J lost 7 bases, with 17 bases between them. CDR3 length: 13 amino acids. CDR1 is MNHNS and CDR2 is SASEGT in the germline V gene.

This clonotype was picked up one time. DNA for the CDR3: TGTGCCAGCAACATGGATAACTATGGCTACACCTTC. Encoded protein: CASNMDNYGYTF. This rearrangement joins TRBV2 to TRBJ1-2; D unresolved. The V end lost 7 bases, the J end lost 1 base, and 7 bases lay between the germline ends. This CDR3 is built from 12 residues. CDR1 SNHLY and CDR2 FYNNEI come from the germline V gene.

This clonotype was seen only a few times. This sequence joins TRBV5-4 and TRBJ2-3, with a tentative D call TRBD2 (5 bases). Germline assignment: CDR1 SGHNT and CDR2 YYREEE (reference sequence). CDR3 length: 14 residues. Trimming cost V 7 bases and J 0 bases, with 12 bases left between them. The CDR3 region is CASGRWTSTDTQYF. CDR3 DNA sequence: TGTGCCAGCGGCAGATGGACTAGCACAGATACGCAGTATTTT.

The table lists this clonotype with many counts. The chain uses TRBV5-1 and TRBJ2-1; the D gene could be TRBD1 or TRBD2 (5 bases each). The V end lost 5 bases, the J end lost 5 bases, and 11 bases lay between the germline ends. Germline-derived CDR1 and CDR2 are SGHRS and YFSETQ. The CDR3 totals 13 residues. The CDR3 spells CASRGTGHNEQFF. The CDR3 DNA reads TGCGCCAGCAGAGGGACGGGCCACAATGAGCAGTTCTTC.

For the CDR3, the DNA is TGTGCCAGCAGTTGGGGACTAGCGGGGGACAAAAACATTCAGTACTTC. As protein: CASSWGLAGDKNIQYF. The chain combines TRBV12-3 or TRBV12-4 with TRBJ2-4, with 14 nucleotides matching TRBD2. The CDR3 runs to 16 residues. The V segment lost 4 bases and the J segment 3 bases; nucleotides outside the gene matches: 2.

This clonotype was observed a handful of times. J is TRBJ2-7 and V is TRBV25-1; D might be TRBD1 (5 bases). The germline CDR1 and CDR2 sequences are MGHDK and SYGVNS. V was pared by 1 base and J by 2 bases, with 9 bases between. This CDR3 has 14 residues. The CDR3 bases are TGTGCCAGCAGTGAATTTGACAGCACCTACGAGCAGTACTTC. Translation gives CASSEFDSTYEQYF.

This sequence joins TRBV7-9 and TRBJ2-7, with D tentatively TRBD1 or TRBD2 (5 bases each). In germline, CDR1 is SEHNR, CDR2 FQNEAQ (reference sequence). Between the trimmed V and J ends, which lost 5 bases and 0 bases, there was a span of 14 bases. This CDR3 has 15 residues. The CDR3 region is CASSNLRDHSYEQYF. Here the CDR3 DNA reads TGTGCCAGCAGCAACCTCCGGGACCACTCCTACGAGCAGTACTTC.

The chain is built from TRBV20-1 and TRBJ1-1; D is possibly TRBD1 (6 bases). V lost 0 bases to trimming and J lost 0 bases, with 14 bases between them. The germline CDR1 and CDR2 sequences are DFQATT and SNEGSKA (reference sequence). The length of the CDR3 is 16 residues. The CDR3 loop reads CSARDFRGMMNTEAFF. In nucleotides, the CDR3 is TGCAGTGCTAGAGATTTTAGGGGGATGATGAACACTGAAGCTTTCTTT.

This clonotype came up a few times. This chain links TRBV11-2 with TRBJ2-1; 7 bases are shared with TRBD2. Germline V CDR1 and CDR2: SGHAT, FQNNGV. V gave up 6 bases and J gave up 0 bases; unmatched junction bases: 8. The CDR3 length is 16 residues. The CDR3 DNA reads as TGTGCCAGCAGTCCGACTAGCCGGAGCTCCTACAATGAGCAGTTCTTC. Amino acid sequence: CASSPTSRSSYNEQFF.

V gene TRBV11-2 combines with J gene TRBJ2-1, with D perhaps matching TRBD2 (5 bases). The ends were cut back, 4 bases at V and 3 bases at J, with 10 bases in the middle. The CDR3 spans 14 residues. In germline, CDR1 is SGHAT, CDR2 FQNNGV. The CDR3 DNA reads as TGTGCCAGCAGCTCCGGGGAAATCTACAATGAGCAGTTCTTC. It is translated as CASSSGEIYNEQFF.

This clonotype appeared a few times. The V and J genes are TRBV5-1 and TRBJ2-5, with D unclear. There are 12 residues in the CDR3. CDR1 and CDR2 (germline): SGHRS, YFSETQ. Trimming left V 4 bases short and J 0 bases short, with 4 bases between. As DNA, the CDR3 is TGCGCCAGCAGCGAATACCAAGAGACCCAGTACTTC. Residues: CASSEYQETQYF.